The 23 T cell receptor beta chains below all came from one sample that was sequenced in a study of T-cell reconstitution after alpha-beta-depleted transplantation in children. As it was prepared, the TCRbeta library received unique molecular identifiers. In TCRdb, the PCR reads were re-called with MiXCR into one record per CDR3 protein. The sample records about 100,000 distinct CDR3 sequences, under 7% being singletons. Source: PBMCs, mostly from graft donor cells, taken 60 days after TCRalphabeta/CD19-depleted stem cell transplant. The receptors stem from a female patient aged 2-10 years who had a stem cell transplant for Fanconi anemia, so the T cells may come from the graft donor.

This clonotype was counted ten times or more. The chain carries TRBV7-2 and TRBJ2-3; D possibly matches TRBD1 or TRBD2 (6 bases each). The CDR3 consists of 15 residues. With 5 bases removed from V and 9 bases from J, the gap between germline ends came to 21 bases. Per the germline V gene, CDR1 is SGHTA and CDR2 is FQGNSA. The CDR3 loop reads CASSPAGGDLVTQYF. The CDR3 DNA sequence: TGTGCCAGCAGCCCTGCCGGGGGCGATCTAGTAACGCAGTATTTT.

This clonotype was detected ten times or more. The chain combines TRBV28 with TRBJ2-5; TRBD2 matches at 8 bases. Germline values: CDR1 MDHEN, CDR2 SYDVKM. J lost 5 bases, V lost 3 bases, and 5 bases had no gene match. CDR3 length equals 14 residues. The CDR3 DNA reads TGTGCCAGCAGTTTCCGTCAGCGGGGGGAGACCCAGTACTTC. Encoded protein: CASSFRQRGETQYF.

The chain recombines TRBV5-1 with TRBJ2-2; 14 bases line up with TRBD2. Losses at the gene ends were 4 bases for V and 7 bases for J; bases not matched to a gene: 6. The CDR3 covers 16 residues. Germline V gene data show CDR1 as SGHRS and CDR2 as YFSETQ. In nucleotides, the CDR3 is TGCGCCAGCAGCGGGACTAGCGGGAGCGTAAACGGGGAGCTGTTTTTT. Residues: CASSGTSGSVNGELFF.

This clonotype was observed many times. CDR3 in DNA: TGTGCCAGCAGCCAAGGAGGGAGAGCGGGGTACAATGAGCAGTTCTTC. Its protein product is CASSQGGRAGYNEQFF. The V and J genes are TRBV4-2 and TRBJ2-1, with TRBD2 matching over 7 bases. Germline V gene data show CDR1 as LGHNA and CDR2 as YNFKEQ. V was clipped by 1 base and J by 4 bases; unmatched bases: 7. The CDR3 covers 16 residues.

The CDR3, as DNA: TGTGCCAGCAGTGAACCCGCATTGGGGCAGGGGAGGGAGACCCAGTACTTC. This codes for CASSEPALGQGRETQYF. The chain has TRBV25-1 and TRBJ2-5; D possibly uses TRBD1 or TRBD2 (6 bases each). Germline V lookup: CDR1 MGHDK, CDR2 SYGVNS. This CDR3 comprises 17 residues. V lost 2 bases and J lost 5, with 21 bases in between.

This clonotype was detected ten times or more. The chain combines TRBV28 with TRBJ2-7; tentative D call: TRBD2 (5 bases). V lost 3 bases and J 7 bases, leaving 19 bases between the germline ends. In germline, CDR1 is MDHEN, CDR2 SYDVKM. The CDR3 length is 15 residues. The CDR3 spells CASSFPARGPGEQYF. The CDR3 DNA is TGTGCCAGCAGTTTCCCGGCTAGAGGTCCGGGGGAGCAGTACTTC.

At least ten counts were recorded for this clonotype. This chain joins TRBV28 and TRBJ2-7; D is uncertain. Germline values: CDR1 MDHEN, CDR2 SYDVKM. There are 13 residues in the CDR3. V was clipped by 6 bases and J by 5 bases, with 14 bases between them. The CDR3 region is CASSPRWGNEQYF. The CDR3 region has the DNA TGTGCCAGCAGCCCGAGATGGGGAAACGAGCAGTACTTC.

This clonotype was recorded at least ten times. The V and J genes are TRBV18 and TRBJ2-7; 8 nucleotides line up with TRBD2. The germline V gene has CDR1 KGHSH and CDR2 LQKENI. This CDR3 has 13 amino acids. Germline trimming cut 6 bases from V and 5 bases from J; bases unmatched to any gene: 6. The CDR3 here is CASSRGLANEQYF. In nucleotides, the CDR3 is TGTGCCAGCTCGCGAGGACTAGCTAACGAGCAGTACTTC.

This clonotype was counted many times. The J gene is TRBJ2-1, the V gene TRBV7-6; TRBD1 is a possible D gene (5 bases). The CDR3 sequence is 14 residues long. CDR1 and CDR2 from the germline V gene are SGHVS and FNYEAQ. V dropped 5 bases and J dropped 2 bases, with 10 bases sitting between them. The DNA for the CDR3 is TGTGCCAGCAGCCCCAGGGTACCCTACAATGAGCAGTTCTTC. It codes for CASSPRVPYNEQFF. Drawing the rest from reference TRBV7-6 and TRBJ2-1, the complete variable domain is GAGVSQSPRYKVTKRGQDVALRCDPISGHVSLYWYRQALGQGPEFLTYFNYEAQQDKSGLPNDRFSAERPEGSISTLTIQRTEQRDSAMYRCASSPRVPYNEQFFGPGTRLTVL.

In this sample, this clonotype turned up a few times. The chain combines TRBV6-5 with TRBJ1-3, with 8 positions matching TRBD1. V gave up 5 bases and J gave up 7 bases; unmatched junction bases: 10. In germline, CDR1 is MNHEY, CDR2 SVGAGI. This CDR3 comprises 15 residues. The CDR3 nucleotides are TGTGCCAGCAGTCGGACAGGGTCGATAAGCAACACCATATATTTT. Translation gives CASSRTGSISNTIYF.

This clonotype was detected many times. This chain uses TRBV2 with TRBJ2-1; TRBD1 matches 8 bases. Germline V lookup: CDR1 SNHLY, CDR2 FYNNEI. The junction had 4 bases not matched to a gene; V was cut back by 11 bases and J by 4 bases. The length of the CDR3 is 12 residues. CDR3 nucleotides: TGTGCCGGGGGGACAGGTTACAATGAGCAGTTCTTC. Protein sequence: CAGGTGYNEQFF.

This clonotype was detected ten times or more. The rearrangement links TRBV7-9 to TRBJ2-1; TRBD2 aligns across 9 bases. V lost 5 bases and J lost 6; bases outside the gene matches: 11. From germline, CDR1 is SEHNR and CDR2 FQNEAQ (reference sequence). The CDR3 runs to 16 residues. The CDR3 DNA is TGTGCCAGCAGCCCCTCGGGACTAGCTTTTCTCAATGAGCAGTTCTTC. This encodes CASSPSGLAFLNEQFF.

This clonotype was picked up a small number of times. The V and J genes are TRBV2 and TRBJ2-3, with 8 bases aligning to TRBD2. With 4 bases clipped from V and 2 bases from J, the junction kept 14 bases outside the gene matches. The germline V gene encodes CDR1 SNHLY and CDR2 FYNNEI. The CDR3 consists of 18 residues. Here the CDR3 reads CASSVRSGRIFNTDTQYF. The CDR3 coding sequence is TGTGCCAGCAGTGTACGAAGCGGGAGAATATTTAACACAGATACGCAGTATTTT.

This clonotype was seen ten or more times. As DNA, the CDR3 is TGTGCCAGCAGCCCTCAGGGCGGGAGCCCCAATGAGCAGTTCTTC. Translation gives CASSPQGGSPNEQFF. The chain uses TRBV12-3 or TRBV12-4 and TRBJ2-1, with TRBD2 identical over 7 bases. The CDR3 covers 15 residues. J was trimmed by 6 bases and V by 6 bases; bases with no gene match: 11.

The chain employs TRBV14 and TRBJ2-1; TRBD2 agrees at 7 bases. CDR1 SGHDN and CDR2 FVKESK come from the germline V gene. CDR3 length: 16 residues. The V segment lost 1 base and the J segment 0 bases; nucleotides outside the gene matches: 3. The CDR3 loop reads CASSQVSGGSYNEQFF. The CDR3 region has the DNA TGTGCCAGCAGCCAAGTGTCGGGAGGCTCCTACAATGAGCAGTTCTTC.

This clonotype was observed at least ten times. This chain links TRBV5-1 with TRBJ2-1; TRBD2 matches 10 bases. The trim removed 4 bases at V and 4 bases at J, leaving 5 bases unmatched. The CDR3 is 15 amino acids. Per germline, CDR1 SGHRS and CDR2 YFSETQ. CDR3 in amino acids: CASSMTSGRYNEQFF. CDR3 in DNA: TGCGCCAGCAGCATGACTAGCGGGCGATACAATGAGCAGTTCTTC.

This clonotype was seen ten or more times. The chain carries TRBV7-2 and TRBJ2-1, with D possibly being TRBD1 (6 bases). CDR3 size: 15 residues. Trimming removed 1 base at V and 6 bases at J, with 13 bases between. Looked up from germline, CDR1 is SGHTA and CDR2 is FQGNSA. CDR3: CASSLEAGVGNEQFF. In DNA form, the CDR3 reads TGTGCCAGCAGCTTAGAGGCAGGGGTGGGCAATGAGCAGTTCTTC.

The chain combines TRBV28 with TRBJ1-2; D is ambiguous. The V gene lost 1 base and the J gene lost 3 bases, with 9 bases spanning the gap. The CDR3 length is 14 residues. Per the germline V gene, CDR1 is MDHEN and CDR2 is SYDVKM. In DNA form, the CDR3 reads TGTGCCAGCAGTTTATTGCTGGACTACTATGGCTACACCTTC. It is translated as CASSLLLDYYGYTF.

The chain has TRBV20-1 and TRBJ2-7, with 9 bases that match TRBD2. Trimming at V came to 4 bases and at J to 9 bases, leaving 16 bases not matched to a gene. The CDR3 totals 15 residues. CDR1 and CDR2 (germline): DFQATT, SNEGSKA (reference sequence). In DNA form, the CDR3 reads TGCAGTGCTACCCCCCCTAGCGGGATAGGCCGGGGGCAGTACTTC. Its protein is CSATPPSGIGRGQYF.

The V and J genes are TRBV2 and TRBJ2-2; 12 positions match TRBD2. CDR1 and CDR2 from the germline V gene are SNHLY and FYNNEI. The CDR3 totals 16 residues. The trim removed 9 bases at V and 1 base at J, leaving 6 bases unmatched. CDR3 amino acids: CAREGLAGRNTGELFF. Written as DNA, the CDR3 is TGTGCCAGGGAAGGACTAGCGGGACGGAACACCGGGGAGCTGTTTTTT.

A note on this clonotype: A much bigger clone sits one base away, suggesting this may be a read error. The chain has TRBV7-3 and TRBJ2-6; 7 bases agree with TRBD1. CDR3 size: 16 residues. The germline V gene encodes CDR1 SGHTA and CDR2 FQGTGA. The CDR3 loop reads CARSFYRGSGANVLTF. The CDR3 DNA reads as TGTGCCAGAAGCTTTTACAGGGGCTCTGGGGCCAACGTCCTGACTTTC.

Ten or more counts support this clonotype. V usage is TRBV5-1 and J usage is TRBJ2-1, with 8 bases fitting TRBD2. The CDR3 is 15 amino acids. Germline trimming cut 2 bases from V and 6 bases from J; bases unmatched to any gene: 7. CDR1 is SGHRS and CDR2 is YFSETQ in the germline V gene. In nucleotides, the CDR3 is TGCGCCAGCAGCTTTGTCACTAGCGGTGGCAATGAGCAGTTCTTC. It is translated as CASSFVTSGGNEQFF.

This clonotype was seen repeatedly, ten times or more. The CDR3 region has the DNA TGTGCCAGCAGCTCAACAGCCTCCTACGAGCAGTACTTC. It is translated as CASSSTASYEQYF. The chain is built from TRBV27 and TRBJ2-7, with unresolved D. The CDR3 spans 13 residues. The germline V and J ends were trimmed by 6 bases and 0 bases, with 9 bases remaining between them. Germline V gene sequence: CDR1 MNHEY, CDR2 SMNVEV (reference sequence).